This section outlines one T cell receptor beta chain sequence together with its context. The antigen remains undetermined. Each donor was healthy, and each was a bone marrow donor. The PCR employed 60 Vbeta primers together with 13 Jbeta primers. Profiling relied on immunoSEQ multiplex PCR, and the TCRdb table lists in-frame clones only, not all of them. This sample has roughly 100,000 clones, with about 80% found just once. CDR1 is SGHRS and CDR2 is YFSETQ in the germline V gene. This CDR3 comprises 14 residues. V dropped 0 bases and J dropped 3 bases, with 8 bases sitting between them. This sample was taken from a study of cytomegalovirus exposure and HLA in healthy donors. Turning to the study itself: Clustering assigned around 77% of the roughly 400 genotyped donors to the Caucasian-associated ancestry cluster. Study results and limitations: Within the data, a cluster of highly shared sequence variants was likely a sequencing artifact. TCR beta chain V- and J-gene trimming was linked, in a later analysis, to a missense variant in DCLRE1C.

The chain has TRBV5-1 and TRBJ2-3; D is uncertain. The receptor comes from a male donor in good health and CMV-seropositive. Sequenced: PBMCs. The CDR3 sequence: CASSLDGPTDTQYF. The DNA for the CDR3 is TGCGCCAGCAGCTTGGATGGCCCTACAGATACGCAGTATTTT. Looking up the rest from reference TRBV5-1 and TRBJ2-3 gives the full variable domain: KAGVTQTPRYLIKTRGQQVTLSCSPISGHRSVSWYQQTPGQGLQFLFEYFSETQRNKGNFPGRFSGRQFSNSRSEMNVSTLELGDSALYLCASSLDGPTDTQYFGPGTRLTVL.